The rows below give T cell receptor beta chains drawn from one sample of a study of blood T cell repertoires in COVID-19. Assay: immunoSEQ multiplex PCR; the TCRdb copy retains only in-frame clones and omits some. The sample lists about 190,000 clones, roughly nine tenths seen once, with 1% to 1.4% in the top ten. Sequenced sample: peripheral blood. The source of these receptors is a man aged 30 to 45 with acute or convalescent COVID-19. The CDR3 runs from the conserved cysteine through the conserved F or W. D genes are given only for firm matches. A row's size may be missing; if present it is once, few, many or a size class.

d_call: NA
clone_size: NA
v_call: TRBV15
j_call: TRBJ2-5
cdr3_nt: TGTGCCACCAGCAGAGGTCACGGTACCCCAGAGACCCAGTACTTC
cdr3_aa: CATSRGHGTPETQYF

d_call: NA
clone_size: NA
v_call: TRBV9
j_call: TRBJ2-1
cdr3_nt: TGTGCCAGCAGCGCCTGGGGGCGGCTTGACAATGAGCAGTTCTTC
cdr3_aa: CASSAWGRLDNEQFF

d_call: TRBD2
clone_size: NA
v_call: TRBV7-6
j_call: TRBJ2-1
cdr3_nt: TGTGCCAGCAGCTTAGGTTCTAGCGGAACCTACAATGAGCAGTTCTTC
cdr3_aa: CASSLGSSGTYNEQFF

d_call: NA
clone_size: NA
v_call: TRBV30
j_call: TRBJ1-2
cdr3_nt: TGTGCCTGGAGTGCCCTTCGGCAGGCATATGGCTACACCTTC
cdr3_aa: CAWSALRQAYGYTF

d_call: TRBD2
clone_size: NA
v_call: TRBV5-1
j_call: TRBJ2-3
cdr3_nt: TGCGCCAGCAGCTTAAGCGGGGGGACTAGCACAGATACGCAGTATTTT
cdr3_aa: CASSLSGGTSTDTQYF

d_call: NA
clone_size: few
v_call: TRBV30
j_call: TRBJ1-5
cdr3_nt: TGTGCCTGGACCCACAGTGACAGGTTGCCCCAGCATTTT
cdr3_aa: CAWTHSDRLPQHF

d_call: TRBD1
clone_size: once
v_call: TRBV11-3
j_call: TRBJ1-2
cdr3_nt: TGTGCCAGCAGCTTTATAGTTGAACGGGACAGTATTAGGTGGAACTATGGCTACACCTTC
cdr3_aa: CASSFIVERDSIRWNYGYTF

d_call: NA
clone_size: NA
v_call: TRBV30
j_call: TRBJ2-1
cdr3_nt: TGTGCCTGGAGTCGGGGGGCTTCCTACAATGAGCAGTTCTTC
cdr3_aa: CAWSRGASYNEQFF

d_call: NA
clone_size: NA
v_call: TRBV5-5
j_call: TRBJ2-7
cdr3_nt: TGTGCCAGCAGCTTGAGGTCACTACCCTACGAGCAGTACTTC
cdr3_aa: CASSLRSLPYEQYF

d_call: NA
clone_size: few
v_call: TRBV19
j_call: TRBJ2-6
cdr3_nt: TGTGCCAGTAGTATAGTAACGGCTGGGGCCAACGTCCTGACTTTC
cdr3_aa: CASSIVTAGANVLTF

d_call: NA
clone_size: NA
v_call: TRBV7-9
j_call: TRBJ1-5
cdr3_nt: TGTGCCAGCAGCTTAGAGCCGGGTTTCCATACCCAGCATTTT
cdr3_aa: CASSLEPGFHTQHF

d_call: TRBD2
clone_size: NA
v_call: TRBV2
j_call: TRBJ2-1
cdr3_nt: TGTGCCAGCACTTTATTAGCGGGGGGGCTGTTCTTC
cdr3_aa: CASTLLAGGLFF

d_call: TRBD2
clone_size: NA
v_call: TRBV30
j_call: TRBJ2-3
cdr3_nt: TGTGCCTGGAGTGTACTAAGGACATCTCGGCGGGAGTATGACACAGATACGCAGTATTTT
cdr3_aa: CAWSVLRTSRREYDTDTQYF

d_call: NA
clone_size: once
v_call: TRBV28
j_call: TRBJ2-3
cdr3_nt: TGTGCCAGCGCCAGGGGACGGGGGGCAAGCACAGATACGCAGTATTTT
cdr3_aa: CASARGRGASTDTQYF

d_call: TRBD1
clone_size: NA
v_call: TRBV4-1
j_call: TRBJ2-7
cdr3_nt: TGCGCCAGCAGCCCAGAGGGACAGGGCTCCTACGAGCAGTACTTC
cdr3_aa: CASSPEGQGSYEQYF

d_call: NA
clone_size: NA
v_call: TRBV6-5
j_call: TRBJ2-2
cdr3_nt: TGTGCCAGCAGTTACGACAGGGGAGGGACCGGGGAGCTGTTTTTT
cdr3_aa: CASSYDRGGTGELFF

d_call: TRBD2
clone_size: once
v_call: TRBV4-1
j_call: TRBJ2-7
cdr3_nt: TGCGCCAGCAGCCAACCGGGACTAGCGGGAGGGTCCTACGAGCAGTACTTC
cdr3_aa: CASSQPGLAGGSYEQYF

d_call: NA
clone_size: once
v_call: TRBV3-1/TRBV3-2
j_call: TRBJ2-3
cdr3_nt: TGTGCCAGCAGCCAACTTTCGGGAGATACGCAGTATTTT
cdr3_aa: CASSQLSGDTQYF

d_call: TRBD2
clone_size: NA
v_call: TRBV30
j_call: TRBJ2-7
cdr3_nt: TGTTCTTGGACTAGCGGGAGTGCCGAGCAGTACTTC
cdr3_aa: CSWTSGSAEQYF

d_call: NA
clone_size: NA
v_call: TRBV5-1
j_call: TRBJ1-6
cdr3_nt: TGCGCCAGCCTAGAAATCTCCTATAATTCACCCCTCCACTTT
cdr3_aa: CASLEISYNSPLHF

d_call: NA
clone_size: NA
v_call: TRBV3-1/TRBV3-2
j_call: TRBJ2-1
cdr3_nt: TGTGCCAGCAGTCGACAGGCAGAGCAGTTCTTC
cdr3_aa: CASSRQAEQFF

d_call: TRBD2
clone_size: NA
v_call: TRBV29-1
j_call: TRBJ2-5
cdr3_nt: TGCAGCGGTGGGGGTAGTAGCGGGAGAGAGACCCAGTACTTC
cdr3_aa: CSGGGSSGRETQYF

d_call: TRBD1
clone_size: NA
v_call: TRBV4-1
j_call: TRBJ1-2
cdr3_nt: TGCGCCAGCAGCCGACAGGGTTCCTATGGCTACACCTTC
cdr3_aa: CASSRQGSYGYTF

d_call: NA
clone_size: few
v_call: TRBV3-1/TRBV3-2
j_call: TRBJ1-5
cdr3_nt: TGTGCCAGCAGCCAAGGGCAGTCAAGCGGGCCCCAGCATTTT
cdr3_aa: CASSQGQSSGPQHF

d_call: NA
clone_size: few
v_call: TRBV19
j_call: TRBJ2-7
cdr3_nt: TGTGCCAGCTCACTTTCAGACAGGCGCTCCTACGAGCAGTACTTC
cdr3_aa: CASSLSDRRSYEQYF

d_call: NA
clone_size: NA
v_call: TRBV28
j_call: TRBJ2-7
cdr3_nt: TGTGCCAGCAGTTTTCCCGCAGGGGGGCCTGGGGAGCAGTACTTC
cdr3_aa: CASSFPAGGPGEQYF

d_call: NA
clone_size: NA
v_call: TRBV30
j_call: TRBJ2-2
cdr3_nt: TGTGCCTGCGCCCACGAGGGGGAGCTGTTTTTT
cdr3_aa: CACAHEGELFF

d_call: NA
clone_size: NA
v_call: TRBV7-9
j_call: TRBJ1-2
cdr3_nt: TGTGCCAGCAGTCTAGCCTATGGCTACACCTTC
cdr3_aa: CASSLAYGYTF

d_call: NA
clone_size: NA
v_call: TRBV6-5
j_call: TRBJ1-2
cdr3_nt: TGTGCCAGCAGGCAAGCGTCGGGATATGGCTACACCTTC
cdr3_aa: CASRQASGYGYTF

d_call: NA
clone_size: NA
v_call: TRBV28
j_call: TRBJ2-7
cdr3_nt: TGTGCCAGCAGTTTACGGCGCGGTGGCGACGAGCAGTACTTC
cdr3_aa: CASSLRRGGDEQYF

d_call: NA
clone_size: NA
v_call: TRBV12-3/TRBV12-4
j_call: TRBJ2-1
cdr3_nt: TGTGCCAGCAGAGGGAGCTCCTACAATGAGCAGTTCTTC
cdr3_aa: CASRGSSYNEQFF

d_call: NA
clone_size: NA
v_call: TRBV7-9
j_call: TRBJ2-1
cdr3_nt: TGTGCCAGCAGCATGACAGGATATGAGCAGTTCTTC
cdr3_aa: CASSMTGYEQFF

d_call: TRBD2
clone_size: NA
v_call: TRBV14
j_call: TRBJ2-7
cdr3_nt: TGTGCCAGCAGCCGCACCTTTAGCGGGAGGGCCCACGAGCAGTACTTC
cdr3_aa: CASSRTFSGRAHEQYF

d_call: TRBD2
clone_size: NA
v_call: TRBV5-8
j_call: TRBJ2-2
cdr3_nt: TGTGCCAGCAGCCGAGGACTAGCGACCAACACCGGGGAGCTGTTTTTT
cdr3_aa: CASSRGLATNTGELFF

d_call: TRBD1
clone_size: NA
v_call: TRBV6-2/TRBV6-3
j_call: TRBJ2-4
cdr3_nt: TGTGCCAGCAGTTACTTGAAAAGACAGGGGGCATTCGGACCCAAAAACATTCAGTACTTC
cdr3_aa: CASSYLKRQGAFGPKNIQYF

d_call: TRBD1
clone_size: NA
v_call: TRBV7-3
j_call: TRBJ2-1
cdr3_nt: TGTGCCAGCAGCTCGGACAGGGTGACCTACAATGAGCAGTTCTTC
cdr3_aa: CASSSDRVTYNEQFF

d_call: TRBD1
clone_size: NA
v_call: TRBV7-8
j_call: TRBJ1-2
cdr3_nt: TGTGCCAGCAGACGACAGGGAGGCGATGGCTACACCTTC
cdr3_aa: CASRRQGGDGYTF

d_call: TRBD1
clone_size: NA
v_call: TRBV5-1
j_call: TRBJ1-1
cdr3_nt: TGCGCCAGCAGCTTACAGGGGACGAACACTGAAGCTTTCTTT
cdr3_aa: CASSLQGTNTEAFF

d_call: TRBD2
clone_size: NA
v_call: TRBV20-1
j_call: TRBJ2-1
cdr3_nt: TGCAGTTCCCGGGGGGGAGATGAGCAGTTCTTC
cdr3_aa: CSSRGGDEQFF

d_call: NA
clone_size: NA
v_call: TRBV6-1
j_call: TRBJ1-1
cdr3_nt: TGTGCCAGCAGTGAATACGGGGACACTGAAGCTTTCTTT
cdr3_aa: CASSEYGDTEAFF

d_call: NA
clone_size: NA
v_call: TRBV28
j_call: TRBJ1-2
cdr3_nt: TGTGCCAGCAGGACCCCGGGATATGGCTACACCTTC
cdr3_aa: CASRTPGYGYTF

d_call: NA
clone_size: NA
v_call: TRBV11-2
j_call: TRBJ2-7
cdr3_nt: TGTGCCAGCAGCTTAGATCGAGGCCACGAGCAGTACTTC
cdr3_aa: CASSLDRGHEQYF

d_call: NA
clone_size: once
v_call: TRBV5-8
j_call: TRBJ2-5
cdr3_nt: TGTGCCAGCAGCCCTCGGCGGGGCGCCGGTAGAGGGGAGACCCAGTACTTC
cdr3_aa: CASSPRRGAGRGETQYF

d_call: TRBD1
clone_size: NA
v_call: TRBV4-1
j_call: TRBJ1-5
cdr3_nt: TGCGCCAGCAGCCAAGGGACAGGGGGTGCCGATCAGCCCCAGCATTTT
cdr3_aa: CASSQGTGGADQPQHF